Presented here are 16 T cell receptor beta chains from one specimen sequenced in a study of molecular identifiers for immune sequencing clone quantification. Each CDR3 protein is one row after TCRdb ran MiXCR on the PCR reads. The sample lists about 500,000 distinct CDR3 sequences, around 23% occurring once. Sequenced material: naive CD8+ T cells from blood, with Jurkat cell RNA spiked in. The subset was: FACS-sorted CD8+CD4-CCR7+CD45RA+ naive T cells. The receptors originated from a human donor in good health. Some libraries in this study had Jurkat cell RNA spiked in.

The chain recombines TRBV19 with TRBJ2-3; D gene unclear. Germline CDR1 is LNHDA and CDR2 is SQIVND (reference sequence). The CDR3 extends over 14 amino acids. Trimming cost V 5 bases and J 2 bases, with 11 bases left between them. The CDR3 coding sequence is TGTGCCAGTAGTTTCCCGGTCCCCACAGATACGCAGTATTTT. It is translated as CASSFPVPTDTQYF. The full variable domain, its missing parts supplied by reference TRBV19 and TRBJ2-3, is DGGITQSPKYLFRKEGQNVTLSCEQNLNHDAMYWYRQDPGQGLRLIYYSQIVNDFQKGDIAEGYSVSREKKESFPLTVTSAQKNPTAFYLCASSFPVPTDTQYFGPGTRLTVL.

This clonotype was counted ten times or more. V usage is TRBV2 and J usage is TRBJ2-7; D gene uncertain. Per germline, CDR1 SNHLY and CDR2 FYNNEI. Trimming took 1 base from V and 4 from J, leaving 8 bases between them. The CDR3 runs 13 residues. The CDR3 nucleotides read TGTGCCAGCAGTGAAGTGCAGGCGTACGAGCAGTACTTC. Protein: CASSEVQAYEQYF. The whole variable domain, filled in from reference TRBV2 and TRBJ2-7, reads EPEVTQTPSHQVTQMGQEVILRCVPISNHLYFYWYRQILGQKVEFLVSFYNNEISEKSEIFDDQFSVERPDGSNFTLKIRSTKLEDSAMYFCASSEVQAYEQYFGPGTRLTVT.

V and J are TRBV15 and TRBJ2-2, with 10 bases fitting TRBD1. Germline CDR1 LNHNV, CDR2 YYDKDF (reference sequence). Trimming cost V 5 bases and J 5 bases; bases outside gene matches: 17. The CDR3 runs to 19 residues. The CDR3 loop reads CATSGLHWGTGVRTGELFF. Written as DNA, the CDR3 is TGTGCCACCAGCGGTCTGCATTGGGGGACAGGGGTTCGAACCGGGGAGCTGTTTTTT.

The sample holds many counts of this clonotype. This rearrangement joins TRBV12-3 or TRBV12-4 to TRBJ1-5; D unclear. Trimming pared 1 base from V and 1 base from J, leaving 5 bases between. CDR3 length equals 14 residues. CDR3 protein: CASSLGESNQPQHF. The CDR3 DNA follows: TGTGCCAGCAGTTTAGGGGAAAGCAATCAGCCCCAGCATTTT.

The table lists this clonotype with a few counts. V is TRBV27 and J is TRBJ2-7; TRBD1 matches 8 bases. The ends lost 3 bases at V and 5 bases at J; junction bases unmatched: 6. CDR1 is MNHEY, CDR2 SMNVEV, per germline (reference sequence). CDR3 size: 14 residues. The CDR3 nucleotides are TGTGCCAGCAGTTTTTTTCAGGGGGCCAACGAGCAGTACTTC. Residues: CASSFFQGANEQYF.

The sample holds a few counts of this clonotype. The chain has TRBV19 and TRBJ2-7; TRBD2 matches at 9 bases. J lost 8 bases, V lost 6 bases, and 11 bases had no gene match. Germline V CDR1 and CDR2: LNHDA, SQIVND (reference sequence). The CDR3 loop spans 14 amino acids. CDR3 in DNA: TGTGCCAGTAGCCCGAGCGGGGGGTTTGGCCAGCAGTACTTC. It yields the protein CASSPSGGFGQQYF.

The rearrangement joins TRBV19 to TRBJ2-7; the D is unclear. V lost 3 bases and J lost 2, with 2 bases in between. Germline V gene data show CDR1 as LNHDA and CDR2 as SQIVND (reference sequence). The length of the CDR3 is 11 residues. This chain's CDR3 is CASSIPYEQYF. DNA for the CDR3: TGTGCCAGTAGTATCCCCTACGAGCAGTACTTC.

This clonotype occurred a few times. The V gene is TRBV5-1, the J gene TRBJ1-1; D is possibly TRBD1 (5 bases). The CDR3 is 15 residues long. CDR1 SGHRS and CDR2 YFSETQ come from the germline V gene. V gave up 3 bases and J gave up 0 bases, with 12 bases separating them. The CDR3 nucleotides are TGCGCCAGCAGCTCGGGACCGCTTATGAACACTGAAGCTTTCTTT. Translation gives CASSSGPLMNTEAFF.

In this sample, this clonotype turned up a few times. This chain links TRBV4-1 with TRBJ2-3; TRBD2 is a possible D gene (6 bases). V dropped 3 bases and J dropped 1 base, with 14 bases sitting between them. CDR3 length equals 16 residues. Germline V gene data show CDR1 as MGHRA and CDR2 as YSYEKL. The CDR3 here is CASSQIGGSRTDTQYF. The CDR3 coding sequence is TGCGCCAGCAGCCAGATCGGGGGATCACGCACAGATACGCAGTATTTT.

This clonotype was picked up a small number of times. The chain joins TRBV19 to TRBJ2-5; D call uncertain. There are 13 residues in the CDR3. Trimming took off 4 bases at V and 5 bases at J, with 11 bases between the two ends. Germline V lookup: CDR1 LNHDA, CDR2 SQIVND (reference sequence). The CDR3 region has the DNA TGTGCCAGTAGTACGCTGACTTGGGAGACCCAGTACTTC. As protein: CASSTLTWETQYF.

As regards this clonotype: A much larger clone lies a single base off, so this may be a read error. This chain uses TRBV19 with TRBJ2-7, with TRBD1 matching over 8 bases. CDR3 size: 13 residues. Trimming cost V 10 bases and J 6 bases; bases outside gene matches: 11. Germline lookup yields CDR1 LNHDA and CDR2 SQIVND (reference sequence). CDR3 DNA sequence: TGTGCCACCGGGGGACAGGTCGCCTCCGAGCAGTACTTC. Its protein is CATGGQVASEQYF.

This clonotype was seen a handful of times. This chain uses TRBV20-1 with TRBJ2-3, with TRBD2 identical over 15 bases. Germline V gene sequence: CDR1 DFQATT, CDR2 SNEGSKA (reference sequence). The CDR3 is 19 residues long. V dropped 6 bases and J dropped 3; count of bases not matched to a gene: 16. DNA of the CDR3: TGCAGTGCCAACTTCGGACTAGCGGGAGGGCCTGTGTTTACAGATACGCAGTATTTT. Its translation is CSANFGLAGGPVFTDTQYF.

This clonotype was seen a handful of times. CDR3 DNA sequence: TGTGCCACCAGTGATTCCAGCGGGAGAGGTCCTTACGAGCAGTACTTC. Encoded protein: CATSDSSGRGPYEQYF. This chain connects TRBV24-1 to TRBJ2-7, with 8 bases matching TRBD2. Trimming took 2 bases from V and 4 from J; bases not matched to a gene: 9. Per germline, CDR1 KGHDR and CDR2 SFDVKD. The CDR3 sequence is 16 residues long.

This clonotype has ten or more counts. The gene calls are TRBV7-9 and TRBJ2-3; D call uncertain. Germline CDR1 reads SEHNR; CDR2 reads FQNEAQ (reference sequence). Trimming pared 5 bases from V and 0 bases from J, leaving 6 bases between. This CDR3 is built from 13 residues. Written as DNA, the CDR3 is TGTGCCAGCAGCCATGACAGCACAGATACGCAGTATTTT. Protein: CASSHDSTDTQYF.

This clonotype has a count of ten or more. The rearrangement links TRBV2 to TRBJ2-3, with 8 bases matching TRBD1. Germline V lookup: CDR1 SNHLY, CDR2 FYNNEI. This CDR3 comprises 14 residues. Trimming cost V 10 bases and J 1 base; bases outside gene matches: 7. As DNA, the CDR3 is TGTGCCACCCAGGACAGGGTTGGCACAGATACGCAGTATTTT. Translated, it gives CATQDRVGTDTQYF.

The chain uses TRBV20-1 and TRBJ1-1; D perhaps matches TRBD1 (5 bases). From germline, CDR1 is DFQATT and CDR2 SNEGSKA (reference sequence). The CDR3 is 12 residues long. Trimming shortened V by 6 bases and J by 4 bases, and 12 bases separated the two germline ends. The CDR3 DNA reads as TGCAGTGCCACCATGGGGCTCACTGAAGCTTTCTTT. Its protein product is CSATMGLTEAFF.